Below are 10 T cell receptor beta chains sequenced from a single sample in a study of T cells after yellow fever vaccination (dated by TCRdb to the late 2010s). The library was generated by 5' RACE. These reads were obtained on an Illumina HiSeq 2500. The public reads were run again by TCRdb, first through fastp at Q25 and then through MiXCR, and only productive beta chains were kept. Entries that share a CDR3 protein sequence are merged under the most common genes and DNA. The sample table records some 560,000 distinct CDR3 sequences; roughly a sixth of these occur just once. 15% to 20% of the sample is held by the ten biggest clonotypes. This specimen's treatment or condition label, interpreted: live attenuated yellow fever vaccine strain. Source: PBMCs, taken 4 to 6 days after the first yellow fever vaccination. Every receptor here comes from a man between 18 and 29 years old who received the YFV17D yellow fever vaccine.

This clonotype appeared once. The genes are TRBV6-2 or TRBV6-3 and TRBJ1-5; D remains ambiguous. The CDR3 has 14 amino acids. The germline V gene has CDR1 MNHEY and CDR2 SVGEGT. V lost 6 bases to trimming and J lost 1 base, with 10 bases between them. The CDR3: CASRTRVSNQPQHF. CDR3 sequence (DNA): TGTGCCAGCAGGACAAGGGTGAGCAATCAGCCCCAGCATTTT.

This sequence joins TRBV10-3 and TRBJ1-1; D not resolved. Germline V gene data show CDR1 as ENHRY and CDR2 as SYGVKD. V lost 0 bases to trimming and J lost 1 base, with 9 bases between them. The CDR3 totals 15 residues. The CDR3 bases are TGTGCCATCAGTGAGTCTCCGACGACGAACACTGAAGCTTTCTTT. This encodes CAISESPTTNTEAFF.

V and J are TRBV27 and TRBJ2-3; D gene unclear. Per germline, CDR1 MNHEY and CDR2 SMNVEV (reference sequence). The V and J ends lost 5 bases and 8 bases respectively, with 17 bases between them. CDR3 size: 14 residues. The DNA of the CDR3 is TGTGCCAGCAGTCCGACGAGTTCCTTGGCTACGCAGTATTTT. Protein sequence: CASSPTSSLATQYF.

The J gene is TRBJ1-6, the V gene TRBV20-1; 9 bases are shared with TRBD1. The CDR3 totals 15 residues. Looked up from germline, CDR1 is DFQATT and CDR2 is SNEGSKA (reference sequence). The V gene end was trimmed by 2 bases and the J gene end by 8 bases; junction bases not matched to a gene: 7. In DNA, the CDR3 is TGCAGTGCTAGAACAGGGGGCATTGGGGATTCACCCCTCCACTTT. It specifies CSARTGGIGDSPLHF.

The V call is TRBV12-3 or TRBV12-4, the J call TRBJ1-1, with 12 bases lining up with TRBD1. The junction had 10 bases not matched to a gene; V was cut back by 3 bases and J by 5 bases. CDR3 length: 17 amino acids. The CDR3 protein is CASSFLPGQGARTEAFF. As DNA, the CDR3 is TGTGCCAGCAGTTTTCTCCCGGGACAGGGGGCGAGAACTGAAGCTTTCTTT.

The chain employs TRBV27 and TRBJ2-7; no firm D call. Trimming took 7 bases from V and 3 from J, leaving 4 bases between them. In germline, CDR1 is MNHEY, CDR2 SMNVEV (reference sequence). This CDR3 is 10 amino acids long. The CDR3 nucleotides read TGTGCCAGCACCTACTACGAGCAGTACGTC. It translates to CASTYYEQYV.

The CDR3 protein is CASSLGIGAGQETQYF. CDR3 nucleotides: TGTGCCAGCAGCTTAGGTATTGGGGCCGGGCAGGAGACCCAGTACTTC. The chain combines TRBV11-2 with TRBJ2-5; tentative D call: TRBD1 (5 bases). This CDR3 contains 16 residues. Looked up from germline, CDR1 is SGHAT and CDR2 is FQNNGV. V lost 1 base to trimming and J lost 5 bases, with 17 bases between them.

This clonotype was recorded a few times. CDR3 amino acids: CSAAGTGAEAFF. The CDR3 nucleotides are TGCAGTGCCGCTGGGACAGGGGCTGAAGCTTTCTTT. The J gene is TRBJ1-1, the V gene TRBV20-1; 10 bases line up with TRBD1. CDR3 length: 12 residues. With 6 bases clipped from V and 6 bases from J, the junction kept 4 bases outside the gene matches. CDR1 and CDR2 (germline): DFQATT, SNEGSKA (reference sequence).

The J gene is TRBJ2-2, the V gene TRBV9, with D possibly matching TRBD2 (6 bases). V gave up 1 base and J gave up 3 bases, with 10 bases separating them. The CDR3 totals 15 residues. Germline loops: CDR1 SGDLS, CDR2 YYNGEE. CDR3 in DNA: TGTGCCAGCAGCGTACGGAGGGCCGACACCGGGGAGCTGTTTTTT. This sequence encodes CASSVRRADTGELFF.

The chain is built from TRBV20-1 and TRBJ1-1; D gene unclear. The V and J ends lost 0 bases and 0 bases respectively, with 8 bases between them. Germline CDR1 is DFQATT and CDR2 is SNEGSKA (reference sequence). This CDR3 has 14 residues. CDR3 region: CSAREGSVNTEAFF. For the CDR3, the DNA is TGCAGTGCTAGAGAGGGGAGCGTGAACACTGAAGCTTTCTTT.